What follows is one TCR beta chain and its context. Trimming removed 6 bases at V and 7 bases at J, with 8 bases between. The CDR3 totals 11 residues. In germline, CDR1 is MNHEY, CDR2 SMNVEV (reference sequence). This entry is derived from a study of early T cells in non-severe SARS-CoV-2 infection. TCRdb redid the calling of the 5' RACE reads with MiXCR, one entry per CDR3 protein. The sample lists about 31,000 distinct CDR3 sequences; around 5% were seen once. The TCR sequence derives from an adult who was a healthcare worker with PCR-confirmed SARS-CoV-2 infection or an uninfected control (not recorded which). Specimen: whole blood. The rearrangement links TRBV27 to TRBJ2-3; no clear D. CDR3 DNA sequence: TGTGCCAGCAGGTGGGGTAATACGCAGTATTTT. It translates to CASRWGNTQYF.